This entry lists 24 T cell receptor beta chains sequenced from one sample in a study of T cells in Graves' hyperthyroidism and ophthalmopathy. Amplified TCR beta CDR3 regions came from RNA transcripts. The HTBI set primed first-round TCR CDR3 RT-PCR. TCRdb fed the multiplex PCR reads into MiXCR, producing one record per CDR3 protein. This table has over 700,000 distinct CDR3 sequences, approximately 40% appearing once. The sample was blood. All receptors derive from a man younger than 35 with Graves' hyperthyroidism.

As for this clonotype: Given a much more abundant clone one base away, this may be a read error. The chain is built from TRBV29-1 and TRBJ2-6, with D possibly TRBD1 on 7 matching bases. Germline V gives CDR1 SQVTM, CDR2 ANQGSEA. V gave up 5 bases and J gave up 0 bases, with 14 bases separating them. The CDR3 covers 16 residues. The CDR3 spells CSVTGDSSSGANVLTF. CDR3 DNA sequence: TGCAGCGTTACAGGGGACTCGAGCTCTGGGGCCAACGTCCTGACTTTC.

This clonotype was counted ten times or more. J is TRBJ1-2 and V is TRBV29-1, with D tentatively TRBD1 (5 bases). Per germline, CDR1 SQVTM and CDR2 ANQGSEA. The CDR3 runs to 17 residues. V was shortened by 1 base and J by 0 bases, with 18 bases between the two germline ends. The DNA of the CDR3 is TGCAGCGTTGAAGTTTGGGACCGACGCGGCACTAACTATGGCTACACCTTC. Protein: CSVEVWDRRGTNYGYTF. The whole variable domain, filled in from reference TRBV29-1 and TRBJ1-2, reads SAVISQKPSRDICQRGTSLTIQCQVDSQVTMMFWYRQQPGQSLTLIATANQGSEATYESGFVIDKFPISRPNLTFSTLTVSNMSPEDSSIYLCSVEVWDRRGTNYGYTFGSGTRLTVV.

This clonotype was detected ten times or more. The V and J genes are TRBV20-1 and TRBJ2-7; a weak D match, TRBD2 (5 bases). Looked up from germline, CDR1 is DFQATT and CDR2 is SNEGSKA (reference sequence). Between the trimmed V and J ends, which lost 5 bases and 4 bases, there was a span of 9 bases. The CDR3 consists of 11 residues. CDR3 bases: TGCAGTGCTGCCGGGGATTACGAGCAGTACTTC. Encoded protein: CSAAGDYEQYF.

Worth noting for this clonotype: A junction end diverges from the germline sequence, so it may reflect a read error. The chain employs TRBV10-1 and TRBJ2-7, with D perhaps assigned TRBD1 or TRBD2 (5 bases each). From germline, CDR1 is WNHNN and CDR2 SYGVQD (reference sequence). The CDR3 runs to 11 residues. CDR3 amino acids: CASRNRGEHYF. CDR3 sequence (DNA): TGTGCCAGCAGGAACAGAGGGGAGCACTACTTC.

This clonotype was seen repeatedly, ten times or more. The chain joins TRBV29-1 to TRBJ2-5; 7 bases line up with TRBD1. CDR3 length equals 12 residues. Germline CDR1 SQVTM, CDR2 ANQGSEA. Trimming removed 7 bases from V and 1 base from J; junction bases left unmatched: 3. The CDR3 sequence: CSGRQGQETQYF. For the CDR3, the DNA is TGCAGCGGGCGACAGGGCCAAGAGACCCAGTACTTC.

This clonotype came up many times. V and J are TRBV19 and TRBJ2-7; TRBD1 matches 10 bases. There are 13 residues in the CDR3. The junction had 2 bases not matched to a gene; V was cut back by 7 bases and J by 2 bases. Germline V gene lookup returns CDR1 LNHDA and CDR2 SQIVND (reference sequence). CDR3 amino acids: CASKGTGAYEQYF. The CDR3, as DNA: TGTGCCAGTAAGGGGACAGGGGCCTACGAGCAGTACTTC. Complete variable domain (other parts from reference TRBV19 and TRBJ2-7): DGGITQSPKYLFRKEGQNVTLSCEQNLNHDAMYWYRQDPGQGLRLIYYSQIVNDFQKGDIAEGYSVSREKKESFPLTVTSAQKNPTAFYLCASKGTGAYEQYFGPGTRLTVT.

A few counts support this clonotype. V gene TRBV19 combines with J gene TRBJ1-5; D unclear. Germline CDR1 LNHDA, CDR2 SQIVND (reference sequence). The CDR3 spans 15 residues. The V and J ends lost 3 bases and 5 bases respectively, with 14 bases between them. For the CDR3, the DNA is TGTGCCAGTAGTATTAATGGTTTTGGGGATCAGCCCCAGCATTTT. This codes for CASSINGFGDQPQHF.

Ten or more counts support this clonotype. The chain employs TRBV12-3 or TRBV12-4 and TRBJ1-5; no definite D call. The CDR3 sequence is 14 residues long. Trimming removed 4 bases at V and 0 bases at J, with 7 bases between. CDR3 nucleotide sequence: TGTGCCAGCAGTTATCGATATAGCAATCAGCCCCAGCATTTT. This encodes CASSYRYSNQPQHF.

The CDR3 DNA sequence: TGTGCCACCAGCCTGATGGGGGCGGGGCAAGAGACCCAGTACTTC. Its translation: CATSLMGAGQETQYF. The rearrangement links TRBV15 to TRBJ2-5, with D perhaps being TRBD1 or TRBD2 (6 bases each). CDR1 LNHNV and CDR2 YYDKDF come from the germline V gene (reference sequence). The CDR3 is made up of 15 amino acids. Trimming stripped 5 bases from V and 2 bases from J, with 15 bases between.

The chain recombines TRBV7-6 with TRBJ1-5; TRBD1 might be the D (6 bases). The V gene lost 5 bases and the J gene lost 7 bases, with 21 bases spanning the gap. Germline CDR1 SGHVS, CDR2 FNYEAQ. The CDR3 has 16 amino acids. The CDR3 is CASSPGGGGVWQPQHF. The DNA for the CDR3 is TGTGCCAGCAGCCCCGGAGGGGGGGGAGTGTGGCAGCCCCAGCATTTT.

In regard to this clonotype: A single base separates this from a much larger clone, so it may be a read error. The rearrangement links TRBV15 to TRBJ2-7; TRBD1 is a possible D gene (6 bases). Between the trimmed V and J ends, which lost 0 bases and 0 bases, there was a span of 18 bases. CDR3 length: 18 residues. Germline CDR1 is LNHNV and CDR2 is YYDKDF (reference sequence). CDR3 residues: CATSRDRTPGVLSYEQYF. CDR3 DNA: TGTGCCACCAGCAGAGATCGGACTCCAGGGGTTCTCTCCTACGAGCAGTACTTC. The variable domain in full, completed from reference TRBV15 and TRBJ2-7, reads DAMVIQNPRYQVTQFGKPVTLSCSQTLNHNVMYWYQQKSSQAPKLLFHYYDKDFNNEADTPDNFQSRRPNTSFCFLDIRSPGLGDTAMYLCATSRDRTPGVLSYEQYFGPGTRLTVT.

The chain couples TRBV7-9 to TRBJ2-5, with a possible D match to TRBD1 (6 bases). The CDR3 is 14 residues long. V was shortened by 7 bases and J by 5 bases, with 17 bases between the two germline ends. Per the germline V gene, CDR1 is SEHNR and CDR2 is FQNEAQ (reference sequence). The CDR3 coding sequence is TGTGCCAGCACCCAGGGACAAATCCAGGAGACCCAGTACTTC. Translating gives CASTQGQIQETQYF.

This clonotype appeared many times. CDR3 sequence (DNA): TGTGCCAGCAGGGATCAGATCGATCAGCCCCAGCATTTT. Its protein is CASRDQIDQPQHF. V usage is TRBV2 and J usage is TRBJ1-5, with D hard to call. Trimming pared 6 bases from V and 5 bases from J, leaving 11 bases between. Germline CDR1 and CDR2: SNHLY and FYNNEI. This CDR3 is built from 13 residues.

As regards this clonotype: An end of the junction does not agree with germline; a read error may underlie this. V and J are TRBV20-1 and TRBJ2-2; possibly TRBD1 for D (5 bases). Germline CDR1 is DFQATT and CDR2 is SNEGSKA (reference sequence). The CDR3 runs 16 residues. CDR3 sequence: CSARDPTVPNAGELFF. The CDR3 DNA follows: TGCAGTGCTAGGGATCCGACAGTCCCGAACGCCGGGGAGCTGTTTTTT.

This clonotype was picked up many times. This sequence joins TRBV29-1 and TRBJ1-1; 8 nucleotides agree with TRBD1. Germline values: CDR1 SQVTM, CDR2 ANQGSEA. The V and J ends lost 6 bases and 4 bases, in that order; junction bases with no gene match: 10. CDR3 length equals 14 residues. The CDR3 is CSVGQGEIGTEAFF. DNA of the CDR3: TGCAGCGTCGGACAGGGAGAGATTGGCACTGAAGCTTTCTTT. Full variable domain (missing parts from reference TRBV29-1 and TRBJ1-1): SAVISQKPSRDICQRGTSLTIQCQVDSQVTMMFWYRQQPGQSLTLIATANQGSEATYESGFVIDKFPISRPNLTFSTLTVSNMSPEDSSIYLCSVGQGEIGTEAFFGQGTRLTVV.

Ten or more counts support this clonotype. V and J are TRBV2 and TRBJ1-4; possible D gene TRBD1, 6 bases. Trimming stripped 7 bases from V and 8 bases from J, with 23 bases between. This CDR3 has 16 amino acids. The V gene's germline CDR1 is SNHLY and CDR2 FYNNEI. CDR3 nucleotides: TGTGCCAGCACCGGCCGGGGGCGGAGAATCGACGAAAAACTGTTTTTT. Translating gives CASTGRGRRIDEKLFF.

This sequence joins TRBV5-1 and TRBJ1-4; TRBD1 agrees at 11 bases. The CDR3 totals 15 residues. V was clipped by 2 bases and J by 7 bases; unmatched bases: 4. Germline V lookup: CDR1 SGHRS, CDR2 YFSETQ. Here the CDR3 DNA reads TGCGCCAGCAGCTTTGCCGGGACAGGGGGTGAAAAACTGTTTTTT. Amino acids: CASSFAGTGGEKLFF. Full variable domain (rest looked up from reference TRBV5-1 and TRBJ1-4): KAGVTQTPRYLIKTRGQQVTLSCSPISGHRSVSWYQQTPGQGLQFLFEYFSETQRNKGNFPGRFSGRQFSNSRSEMNVSTLELGDSALYLCASSFAGTGGEKLFFGSGTQLSVL.

The gene calls are TRBV7-3 and TRBJ1-6; D is uncertain. The CDR3 length is 13 residues. Germline CDR1 and CDR2: SGHTA and FQGTGA. Trimming shortened V by 4 bases and J by 7 bases, and 8 bases separated the two germline ends. The CDR3 sequence: CASSSAPNSPLHF. Here the CDR3 DNA reads TGTGCCAGCAGCTCCGCCCCCAATTCACCCCTCCACTTT.

This clonotype was counted many times. The rearrangement joins TRBV29-1 to TRBJ1-1; 7 bases are a match to TRBD1. Germline CDR1 is SQVTM and CDR2 is ANQGSEA. CDR3 length: 13 amino acids. With V trimmed by 6 bases and J by 4 bases, 8 bases remained unmatched. The CDR3 sequence: CSVLYDRATEAFF. As DNA, the CDR3 is TGCAGCGTCCTGTACGACAGGGCCACTGAAGCTTTCTTT.

The chain recombines TRBV25-1 with TRBJ1-6; possible D gene TRBD1, 6 bases. Germline CDR1 and CDR2: MGHDK and SYGVNS. The V gene lost 8 bases and the J gene lost 10 bases, with 18 bases spanning the gap. The CDR3 sequence is 14 residues long. The CDR3 protein is CASLVPQGSSPLHF. The CDR3 DNA reads TGTGCCAGCTTAGTCCCACAGGGTAGCTCACCCCTCCACTTT.

This clonotype was picked up many times. The DNA for the CDR3 is TGTGCCAGCAGGTCACAGGGGCAGGAGACCCAGTACTTC. It codes for CASRSQGQETQYF. The chain recombines TRBV5-4 with TRBJ2-5, with 7 bases fitting TRBD1. This CDR3 contains 13 residues. Germline V gives CDR1 SGHNT, CDR2 YYREEE (reference sequence). The V segment lost 5 bases and the J segment 5 bases; nucleotides outside the gene matches: 6.

This clonotype was counted ten times or more. The chain uses TRBV29-1 and TRBJ1-1; no reliable D call. Germline lookup yields CDR1 SQVTM and CDR2 ANQGSEA. The CDR3 runs to 12 residues. Trimming left V 3 bases short and J 1 base short, with 6 bases between. The CDR3 sequence: CSVDLTNTEAFF. CDR3 coding DNA: TGCAGCGTTGATCTTACGAACACTGAAGCTTTCTTT.

This clonotype was seen a handful of times. V and J are TRBV7-9 and TRBJ1-1; D gene unclear. With 5 bases removed from V and 0 bases from J, the gap between germline ends came to 22 bases. The CDR3 is made up of 18 amino acids. Germline lookup yields CDR1 SEHNR and CDR2 FQNEAQ (reference sequence). CDR3 DNA sequence: TGTGCCAGCAGCCCTTCGACACTCGTCAAACCAATGAACACTGAAGCTTTCTTT. This translates into CASSPSTLVKPMNTEAFF.

Ten or more counts support this clonotype. The V and J genes are TRBV7-6 and TRBJ1-2; a weak D match, TRBD1 (5 bases). Germline CDR1 and CDR2: SGHVS and FNYEAQ. This CDR3 has 12 amino acids. Trimming stripped 4 bases from V and 8 bases from J, with 11 bases between. The CDR3 DNA reads TGTGCCAGCAGCTCCTATAGGGGCGGCTACACCTTC. It translates to CASSSYRGGYTF. Using reference TRBV7-6 and TRBJ1-2 for the parts outside the CDR3, the full variable domain is GAGVSQSPRYKVTKRGQDVALRCDPISGHVSLYWYRQALGQGPEFLTYFNYEAQQDKSGLPNDRFSAERPEGSISTLTIQRTEQRDSAMYRCASSSYRGGYTFGSGTRLTVV.